The clone carrying this T cell receptor beta chain was recorded only once. The data were obtained in a study of T cell changes during pregnancy in multiple sclerosis. Method: immunoSEQ multiplex PCR; TCRdb's copy keeps in-frame clones and lacks some. Of roughly 110,000 clones in the sample, 90% to 95% were seen once. Germline CDR1 is MDHEN and CDR2 is SYDVKM. V gave up 5 bases and J gave up 5 bases, with 24 bases separating them. The CDR3 covers 18 residues. This TCR came from a female donor with multiple sclerosis, enrolled in a pregnancy study. This sample comprised peripheral blood, obtained in the third trimester of pregnancy. This chain joins TRBV28 and TRBJ1-4, with D maybe TRBD1 (6 bases). The CDR3 loop is CASSPQSGRQGWNEKLFF. CDR3 bases: TGTGCCAGCAGTCCACAATCGGGCCGCCAGGGGTGGAATGAAAAACTGTTTTTT.